This T cell receptor (beta chain) was identified in a study of PD-L1 blockade in urothelial cancer. Study context: About 90% of the 29 patients were males with bladder-origin urothelial cancer.

Data came from immunoSEQ multiplex PCR; TCRdb stores just in-frame clones and leaves some out. This sample carries some 120,000 clones, approximately 90% of them seen once, and the ten largest clones take approximately 1.7%. The CDR3 totals 15 residues. V lost 4 bases to trimming and J lost 5 bases; unmatched junction nucleotides: 9. CDR1 and CDR2 (germline): MNHGY, SVAAGI. Time point meaning: peripheral blood 6 weeks after treatment start. The sequence came from a man between 60 and 75 years old with urothelial cancer. This sequence joins TRBV6-9 and TRBJ2-5; 8 nucleotides agree with TRBD1. The specimen was PBMCs, collected around atezolizumab (anti-PD-L1) treatment. CDR3 sequence (DNA): TGTGCCAGCAGTTTCTATGACAGGGGTCGGGAGACCCAGTACTTC. Its translation: CASSFYDRGRETQYF.